This entry describes one TCR beta chain. The method was immunoSEQ multiplex PCR; TCRdb's version includes in-frame clones alone and lacks a portion of them. The repertoire holds nearly 110,000 clones, less than 95% seen once, with less than 0.9% in the top ten. This entry comes from a study of T cell changes during pregnancy in multiple sclerosis. The germline V and J ends were trimmed by 1 base and 8 bases, with 11 bases remaining between them. Germline values: CDR1 LNHDA, CDR2 SQIVND (reference sequence). The CDR3 consists of 13 residues. The chain links TRBV19 to TRBJ1-1; tentative D call: TRBD1 (5 bases). The source of this sequence is a female donor in good health, enrolled as a control in a pregnancy study. Sequenced here: peripheral blood, sampled in the third trimester of pregnancy. CDR3 sequence: CASSIVGSGEAFF. In DNA, the CDR3 is TGTGCCAGTAGTATAGTTGGGTCAGGGGAAGCTTTCTTT.